The rows below give T cell receptor beta chains drawn from one sample of a study of blood T cell repertoires in COVID-19. Clones were sequenced by immunoSEQ multiplex PCR, and TCRdb holds only the in-frame ones, with some missing. The data show roughly 150,000 clones, over 75% seen once. Specimen: peripheral blood. The receptors were gathered from a woman aged 45-60 years with acute or convalescent COVID-19. Each CDR3 is given with its conserved first and last residue. The D gene is left open where the match is weak. Size tells how often a clone was seen (once, few, many) or the class of an expanded clone, and some rows leave it out.

TRBV19	-	TRBJ2-3	-	CASSIMANEADTQYF	TGTGCCAGTAGTATCATGGCGAATGAGGCAGATACGCAGTATTTT
TRBV4-3	-	TRBJ2-1	-	CASSQDRFREGDEQFF	TGCGCCAGCAGCCAAGATAGATTCCGGGAAGGTGATGAGCAGTTCTTC
TRBV4-1	once	TRBJ2-3	TRBD2	CASSQEGSGGALGTQYF	TGCGCCAGCAGCCAAGAAGGCAGCGGGGGGGCCCTGGGAACGCAGTATTTT
TRBV28	-	TRBJ2-7	-	CASSLASSYEQYF	TGTGCCAGCAGTTTGGCAAGCTCCTACGAGCAGTACTTC
TRBV5-1	-	TRBJ2-3	-	CASSNPGADTQYF	TGCGCCAGCAGTAACCCCGGGGCAGATACGCAGTATTTT
TRBV5-1	-	TRBJ2-5	-	CASSLQLQETQYF	TGCGCCAGCAGCTTACAGCTCCAAGAGACCCAGTACTTC
TRBV27	once	TRBJ2-7	TRBD1	CASSPTRDRTHEQYF	TGTGCCAGCAGCCCAACCCGGGACAGGACCCACGAGCAGTACTTC
TRBV30	few	TRBJ1-4	-	CAWSVNRINEKLFF	TGTGCCTGGAGTGTAAACAGGATTAATGAAAAACTGTTTTTT
TRBV4-3	-	TRBJ2-1	-	CASSQSPQYNEQFF	TGCGCCAGCAGCCAAAGTCCACAGTACAATGAGCAGTTCTTC
TRBV9	once	TRBJ1-6	-	CASGADNSPLHF	TGTGCCAGCGGTGCGGATAATTCACCCCTCCACTTT
TRBV24-1	-	TRBJ1-5	TRBD1	CATSESGGAYQPQHF	TGTGCCACCAGTGAATCAGGGGGCGCGTACCAGCCCCAGCATTTT
TRBV5-1	-	TRBJ1-6	-	CASSFPDRNSPLHF	TGCGCCAGCAGCTTCCCGGACAGAAATTCACCCCTCCACTTT
TRBV5-4	-	TRBJ2-2	TRBD2	CASSLRGGRDTGELFF	TGTGCCAGCAGCTTGCGGGGGGGCCGCGACACCGGGGAGCTGTTTTTT
TRBV7-2	few	TRBJ1-2	TRBD1	CASSLSGDSSPRYGYTF	TGTGCCAGCAGCTTAAGTGGGGACAGCTCGCCTAGATATGGCTACACCTTC
TRBV4-2	-	TRBJ2-3	TRBD2	CASSQDTLAGSADTQYF	TGTGCCAGCAGCCAAGATACCCTAGCGGGCTCCGCAGATACGCAGTATTTT
TRBV4-2	once	TRBJ2-1	TRBD1	CASSQQGESYNEQFF	TGTGCCAGCAGCCAACAGGGGGAATCCTACAATGAGCAGTTCTTC
TRBV7-9	-	TRBJ2-7	-	CASSRGTAVSHEQYF	TGTGCCAGCAGCCGAGGCACGGCAGTGTCTCACGAGCAGTACTTC
TRBV7-9	-	TRBJ2-3	-	CASSLSRSGTDTQYF	TGTGCCAGCAGCTTAAGCCGTAGCGGCACAGATACGCAGTATTTT
TRBV7-7	once	TRBJ1-6	-	CASTPRGYSPLHF	TGTGCCAGCACCCCGCGAGGGTATTCACCCCTCCACTTT
TRBV4-3	-	TRBJ2-1	-	CASSQDRDSPSYNEQFF	TGCGCCAGCAGCCAAGATAGGGACTCTCCCTCCTACAATGAGCAGTTCTTC
TRBV3-1/TRBV3-2	-	TRBJ1-2	TRBD1	CASSPRTGGDYGYTF	TGTGCCAGCAGCCCGCGGACAGGGGGGGACTATGGCTACACCTTC
TRBV7-2	once	TRBJ1-2	-	CASSLSSNRGGAGYTF	TGTGCCAGCAGCTTATCTTCGAATAGGGGGGGTGCTGGCTACACCTTC
TRBV6-5	-	TRBJ1-2	-	CASSSPVGREDYGYTF	TGTGCCAGCAGTTCACCCGTTGGTAGGGAGGACTATGGCTACACCTTC
TRBV6-6	-	TRBJ2-3	TRBD2	CASSSSRSGGNTQYF	TGTGCCAGCAGTTCCTCTCGCAGCGGGGGGAATACGCAGTATTTT
TRBV2	-	TRBJ1-1	TRBD1	CASSGQGKVNTEAFF	TGTGCCAGCAGTGGACAGGGGAAGGTGAACACTGAAGCTTTCTTT
TRBV21-1	-	TRBJ2-7	-	CASASITGQPQSSYEQYF	TGTGCCAGCGCATCGATAACGGGACAGCCCCAGTCTTCCTACGAGCAGTACTTC
TRBV5-1	few	TRBJ2-7	-	CASSLDLEYEQYF	TGCGCCAGCAGCTTGGACTTAGAATACGAGCAGTACTTC
TRBV6-1	-	TRBJ1-2	-	CASSEYGGTQGYTF	TGTGCCAGCAGTGAATATGGGGGGACTCAAGGCTACACCTTC
TRBV19	few	TRBJ1-1	-	CASSMTDENTEAFF	TGTGCCAGTAGTATGACAGACGAGAACACTGAAGCTTTCTTT
TRBV19	-	TRBJ1-3	-	CASNFFFNSGNTIYF	TGTGCCAGTAACTTCTTCTTTAACTCTGGAAACACCATATATTTT
TRBV5-3	-	TRBJ2-7	TRBD1	CARSVSNRDSSYEQYF	TGTGCCAGAAGCGTCAGTAACAGGGACAGCTCCTACGAGCAGTACTTC
TRBV4-2	-	TRBJ2-1	-	CASSPDGEVDEQFF	TGTGCCAGCAGCCCCGACGGGGAGGTCGATGAGCAGTTCTTC
TRBV19	-	TRBJ2-1	TRBD2	CKPRASGGVAEQFF	TGTAAACCTAGGGCTAGCGGGGGGGTGGCTGAGCAGTTCTTC
TRBV29-1	once	TRBJ1-1	-	CSAEGAGGSGTEAFF	TGCAGCGCTGAAGGGGCAGGCGGGTCCGGGACTGAAGCTTTCTTT
TRBV6-2/TRBV6-3	-	TRBJ1-3	TRBD1	CASSLTGEFYSGNTIYF	TGTGCCAGCAGTTTGACAGGGGAGTTTTACTCTGGAAACACCATATATTTT
TRBV4-2	-	TRBJ1-6	TRBD1	CASSQGQGEDSPLHF	TGTGCCAGCAGCCAAGGTCAGGGGGAGGATTCACCCCTCCACTTT
TRBV7-3	-	TRBJ1-1	-	CASSSEGRTEAFF	TGTGCCAGCAGCTCGGAAGGGAGAACTGAAGCTTTCTTT
TRBV7-2	-	TRBJ2-1	-	CASSLSIGGSYNEQFF	TGTGCCAGCAGCTTAAGTATCGGGGGTTCGTACAATGAGCAGTTCTTC
TRBV29-1	-	TRBJ1-1	-	CSGDSEAFF	TGCAGCGGTGACAGTGAAGCTTTCTTT
TRBV18	few	TRBJ2-2	-	CASSPRGSNTGELFF	TGTGCCAGCTCACCACGGGGCTCAAACACCGGGGAGCTGTTTTTT
TRBV6-1	-	TRBJ2-7	-	CASSAQQGGRLGYEQYF	TGTGCCAGCAGTGCCCAACAGGGTGGCCGCCTAGGGTACGAGCAGTACTTC
TRBV19	once	TRBJ1-6	-	CASSIFSGGTENSPLHF	TGTGCCAGTAGTATATTTTCTGGGGGGACGGAAAATTCACCCCTCCACTTT
TRBV6-6	-	TRBJ2-3	-	CASRSGSSTDTQYF	TGTGCCAGCAGGAGCGGATCTAGCACAGATACGCAGTATTTT
TRBV19	once	TRBJ2-2	TRBD2	CASSGGYAGELFF	TGTGCCAGTAGCGGGGGGTACGCCGGGGAGCTGTTTTTT
TRBV6-4	few	TRBJ2-1	-	CASISDGGEQFF	TGTGCCAGCATCAGTGACGGGGGTGAGCAGTTCTTC
TRBV4-2	-	TRBJ2-2	-	CASSQAVAGAGGAGELFF	TGTGCCAGCAGCCAAGCTGTTGCGGGGGCCGGTGGTGCCGGGGAGCTGTTTTTT
TRBV2	-	TRBJ1-6	TRBD1	CASTEGAPRSPLHF	TGTGCCAGCACCGAGGGGGCCCCCCGATCACCCCTCCACTTT
TRBV6-1	once	TRBJ1-1	-	CASSERGAAEAFF	TGTGCCAGCAGTGAACGGGGGGCCGCTGAAGCTTTCTTT
TRBV5-1	-	TRBJ1-1	-	CASIQGTEAFF	TGCGCCAGCATTCAGGGAACTGAAGCTTTCTTT
TRBV6-6	-	TRBJ2-7	TRBD1	CASTMGTGTYEQYF	TGTGCCAGCACCATGGGGACAGGGACCTACGAGCAGTACTTC
TRBV27	-	TRBJ1-3	-	CASSQQGPQNTPGNTIYF	TGTGCCAGCAGTCAGCAGGGTCCCCAGAATACTCCTGGAAACACCATATATTTT
TRBV30	-	TRBJ1-2	-	CAWSVRGAGDYGYTF	TGTGCCTGGAGTGTACGGGGGGCGGGGGACTATGGCTACACCTTC
TRBV6-1	-	TRBJ2-7	TRBD1	CASSELMTGSEQYF	TGTGCCAGCAGTGAACTTATGACAGGGTCCGAGCAGTACTTC
TRBV6-5	-	TRBJ2-1	TRBD1	CASSYSTGTGGNEQFF	TGTGCCAGCAGTTACTCGACCGGGACAGGGGGCAATGAGCAGTTCTTC
TRBV3-1/TRBV3-2	-	TRBJ1-2	TRBD1	CASSPGTVYGYTF	TGTGCCAGCAGCCCCGGGACAGTCTATGGCTACACCTTC